This note documents a single T cell receptor beta chain sequence. This specimen comes from a study of technical replicates of blood from a few donors. The CDR3 is made up of 12 amino acids. Germline V gene sequence: CDR1 MNHEY, CDR2 SMNVEV (reference sequence). The V and J ends lost 3 bases and 14 bases respectively, with 11 bases between them. Assay used: immunoSEQ multiplex PCR; TCRdb lists only in-frame clones, some missing. The sample has about 81,000 clones, about 81% seen once. This receptor was taken from a human donor in good health. Some clones in this sample may be carry-over from other donors' samples. The rearrangement links TRBV27 to TRBJ1-6; D not resolved. Sequencing was carried out using PBMCs. CDR3 coding DNA: TGTGCCAGCAGTTTGCCGGGAGGTTCCCTCCACTTT. Translation gives CASSLPGGSLHF.